The clone carrying this TCR beta chain was seen a handful of times. TCRdb re-called the RT-PCR reads through MiXCR, storing one row per CDR3 protein. This table has more than 550,000 distinct CDR3 sequences, 14% appearing once. The sequencing sample was made of memory CD4+ T cells from blood. The receptor was isolated from a female donor in good health, serving as a healthy control.

CDR3 protein: CASSQDGGRYQPQHF. The CDR3, as DNA: TGTGCCAGCAGCCAAGATGGAGGCCGCTATCAGCCCCAGCATTTT. The chain is built from TRBV3-1 and TRBJ1-5, with no clear D. The CDR3 consists of 15 residues. From germline, CDR1 is LGHDT and CDR2 YNNKEL (reference sequence). V lost 0 bases and J 5 bases, leaving 11 bases between the germline ends.